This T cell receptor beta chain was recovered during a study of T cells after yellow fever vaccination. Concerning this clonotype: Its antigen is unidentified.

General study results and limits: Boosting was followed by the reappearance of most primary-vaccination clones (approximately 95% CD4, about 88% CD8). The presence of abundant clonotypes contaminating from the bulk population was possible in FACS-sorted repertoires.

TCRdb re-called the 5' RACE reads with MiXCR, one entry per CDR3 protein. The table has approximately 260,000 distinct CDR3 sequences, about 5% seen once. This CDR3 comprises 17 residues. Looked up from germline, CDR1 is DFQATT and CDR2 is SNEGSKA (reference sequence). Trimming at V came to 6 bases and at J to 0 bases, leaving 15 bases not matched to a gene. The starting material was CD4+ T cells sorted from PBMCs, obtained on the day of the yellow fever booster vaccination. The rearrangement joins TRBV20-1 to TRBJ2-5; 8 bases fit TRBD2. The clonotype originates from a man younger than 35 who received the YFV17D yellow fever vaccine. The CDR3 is CSAPSGAGATYQETQYF. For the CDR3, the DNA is TGCAGTGCCCCCTCGGGAGCGGGGGCGACCTACCAAGAGACCCAGTACTTC.